The following is a T cell receptor beta chain sequence with its context. The antigen remains undetermined. This specimen belongs to a study of cytomegalovirus exposure and HLA in healthy donors. The study, taken as a whole, reports: Donors were assumed by presence/absence analyses to have roughly uniform sequencing depth. Solely CMV serostatus was available to characterize immune exposure. TCR beta chain V- and J-gene trimming was linked, in a later analysis, to a missense variant in DCLRE1C.

Vbeta (60) and Jbeta (13) primers were used in the PCR. Clones were sequenced by immunoSEQ multiplex PCR, and TCRdb holds only the in-frame ones, with some missing. This table has roughly 98,000 clones, about three quarters appearing once. This CDR3 is 16 amino acids long. CDR1 LNHDA and CDR2 SQIVND come from the germline V gene (reference sequence). Deletions cut 6 bases from V and 0 bases from J, with 15 bases between. Donors likely had unrecorded immune exposures despite being nominally healthy when sampled. Material for sequencing was PBMCs. The TCR originated in a man between 40 and 49 years old in good health and CMV-seronegative. This sequence joins TRBV19 and TRBJ1-3; D gene uncertain. CDR3 in DNA: TGTGCCAGTAGCCCGGCGAGCGGAAACTCTGGAAACACCATATATTTT. It codes for CASSPASGNSGNTIYF.